This TCR beta chain was sequenced for a study of T-cell memory formation after mild COVID-19. About the study: Among the donors, TCR clusters were largely specific to each donor.

Germline V gene sequence: CDR1 SGHTA, CDR2 FQGNSA. The CDR3 extends over 13 amino acids. The V end was cut by 0 bases, the J end by 6 bases, with 8 bases between. Constant-segment-primed 5'RACE gave TCR alpha and TCR beta cDNA libraries with sample barcodes and UMIs. MiXCR was run by TCRdb on the 5' RACE reads, yielding one entry per CDR3 protein. The table shows about 340,000 distinct CDR3 sequences, with approximately 15% occurring only once. General study points: A balance of CD4 and CD8 characterized clones contracting day 15 to 85, whereas later expanders leaned CD4+.

This clonotype was seen only a few times. Its target is unknown. The sequencing sample was made of PBMCs or a T cell subset sorted from them (not recorded which). The clonotype comes from a young man who had mild COVID-19 (a few samples of this study predate the infection). Cell type and time point are not known. The chain employs TRBV7-2 and TRBJ1-2; weak D call: TRBD1 (5 bases). CDR3 DNA sequence: TGTGCCAGCAGCTTAGCCCCAGGGAATGGCTACACCTTC. It yields the protein CASSLAPGNGYTF.